The table lists the clone carrying this TCR beta chain with a few counts. This specimen comes from a study of control samples from healthy donors and cancer patients. Libraries were prepared by immunoSEQ multiplex PCR; TCRdb keeps only in-frame clonotypes and omits some of them. The sample has 100,000 or so clones, around 83% seen once. The germline gives CDR1 MNHNY, CDR2 SVGAGI (reference sequence). V was pared by 5 bases and J by 0 bases, with 7 bases of the junction left unmatched. The CDR3 sequence is 15 residues long. Sequenced input: blood. The origin of this receptor is a woman between 45 and 60 years old in good health. The rearrangement joins TRBV6-6 to TRBJ2-7, with 7 bases fitting TRBD1. The DNA for the CDR3 is TGTGCCAGCAGTCCCTGGACAGGAAGCTCCTACGAGCAGTACTTC. It is translated as CASSPWTGSSYEQYF.